The rows below give T cell receptor beta chains drawn from one sample of a study of blood T cell repertoires in COVID-19. The method was immunoSEQ multiplex PCR; TCRdb's version includes in-frame clones alone and lacks a portion of them. The sample consists of roughly 360,000 clones, 87% of them appearing once. Sequencing was done on a sample of PBMCs or T cells enriched from blood (not recorded which). The receptors were gathered from a man aged 25-45 years who had recovered from COVID-19. Both conserved end residues are part of each CDR3. Each record gives: J gene, CDR3 length, clone size, D gene, V gene, CDR3 protein, CDR3 DNA. D genes are given only for firm matches. A row's size may be missing; if present it is once, few, many or a size class.

TRBJ2-5	16	-	TRBD2	TRBV7-2	CASSFVAGGNRETQYF	TGTGCCAGCAGCTTCGTAGCGGGGGGTAATCGAGAGACCCAGTACTTC
TRBJ2-5	14	-	-	TRBV7-9	CASSFPGLDETQYF	TGTGCCAGCAGCTTCCCAGGGCTGGATGAGACCCAGTACTTC
TRBJ1-4	16	once	TRBD1	TRBV19	CASGDRGWIANEKLFF	TGTGCCAGCGGGGACAGGGGTTGGATAGCTAATGAAAAACTGTTTTTT
TRBJ2-7	15	-	TRBD2	TRBV7-6	CASSLVELAGMEQYF	TGTGCCAGCAGCTTAGTTGAACTAGCGGGGATGGAGCAGTACTTC
TRBJ1-6	21	few	-	TRBV3-1/TRBV3-2	CASSPPVGGWGESSYNSPLHF	TGTGCCAGCAGCCCGCCGGTTGGAGGGTGGGGGGAAAGCTCCTATAATTCACCCCTCCACTTT
TRBJ1-5	15	-	-	TRBV4-1	CASSTVEAGYQPQHF	TGCGCCAGCAGCACAGTAGAGGCGGGTTATCAGCCCCAGCATTTT
TRBJ1-2	14	-	TRBD1	TRBV18	CASSATGVASGYTF	TGTGCCAGCTCAGCAACAGGGGTCGCTTCAGGCTACACCTTC
TRBJ2-3	16	-	-	TRBV27	CASSFAFSSSTDTQYF	TGTGCCAGCAGTTTTGCTTTCAGTTCTAGCACAGATACGCAGTATTTT
TRBJ1-2	13	-	-	TRBV25-1	CASNPGANYGYTF	TGTGCCAGCAACCCCGGAGCTAACTATGGCTACACCTTC
TRBJ2-5	15	-	TRBD1	TRBV4-2	CASSSRTGEAQTQYF	TGTGCCAGCAGCTCGAGGACAGGGGAGGCGCAGACCCAGTACTTC
TRBJ1-2	16	-	-	TRBV12-5	CASGSVPGPGGYGYTF	TGTGCTAGTGGTTCGGTTCCCGGCCCGGGAGGTTATGGCTACACCTTC
TRBJ2-2	13	-	-	TRBV12-3/TRBV12-4	CASQGRNTGELFF	TGTGCCAGTCAGGGGCGAAACACCGGGGAGCTGTTTTTT
TRBJ2-1	16	-	-	TRBV10-3	CAISESVGRGNNEQFF	TGTGCCATCAGTGAGTCTGTGGGCCGGGGGAACAATGAGCAGTTCTTC
TRBJ2-7	13	-	-	TRBV6-2/TRBV6-3	CASSWGMTYEQYF	TGTGCCAGCAGTTGGGGCATGACCTACGAGCAGTACTTC
TRBJ2-1	13	-	TRBD1	TRBV7-2	CASSFTGENEQFF	TGTGCCAGCAGCTTTACAGGGGAAAATGAGCAGTTCTTC
TRBJ2-1	17	-	TRBD2	TRBV3-1/TRBV3-2	CASSDAMLAGGPSEQFF	TGTGCCAGCAGCGACGCTATGTTAGCGGGGGGGCCCAGTGAGCAGTTCTTC
TRBJ2-2	16	-	TRBD1	TRBV4-1	CASSPRQGMDTGELFF	TGCGCCAGCAGCCCCCGACAGGGAATGGACACCGGGGAGCTGTTTTTT
TRBJ1-2	12	-	TRBD1	TRBV29-1	CSVGGGSYGYTF	TGCAGCGTCGGAGGGGGCAGCTATGGCTACACCTTC
TRBJ2-1	15	-	-	TRBV27	CASSLRDSSYNEQFF	TGTGCCAGCAGTTTACGGGATAGCTCCTACAATGAGCAGTTCTTC
TRBJ1-2	13	-	TRBD1	TRBV7-9	CASSLDRGNGYTF	TGTGCCAGCAGCTTAGACAGGGGAAATGGCTACACCTTC
TRBJ1-6	15	-	-	TRBV7-2	CASSWRADHNSPLHF	TGTGCCAGCAGCTGGAGGGCAGATCATAATTCACCCCTCCACTTT
TRBJ1-2	15	-	-	TRBV6-5	CASSYQWREPSGYTF	TGTGCCAGCAGTTATCAATGGCGGGAACCCTCTGGCTACACCTTC
TRBJ2-3	11	-	TRBD1	TRBV20-1	CSASDRGTQYF	TGCAGTGCTTCGGACAGGGGTACGCAGTATTTT
TRBJ2-1	15	once	TRBD2	TRBV2	CASRYGTSGNNEQFF	TGTGCCAGCAGGTACGGCACTAGCGGAAACAATGAGCAGTTCTTC
TRBJ1-2	15	-	TRBD1	TRBV7-9	CASSSHRQGKIGYTF	TGTGCCAGCAGCTCCCACCGACAGGGAAAGATTGGCTACACCTTC
TRBJ1-3	16	-	TRBD1	TRBV7-2	CASSFRGTGSGNTIYF	TGTGCCAGCAGCTTCCGCGGGACAGGCTCTGGAAACACCATATATTTT
TRBJ1-5	14	-	-	TRBV7-9	CASRGDGSNQPQHF	TGTGCCAGCAGAGGGGATGGAAGCAATCAGCCCCAGCATTTT